This T cell receptor (beta chain) was identified during a study of identical twins. Study observations and caveats: Models underpredicted monozygotic twin sharing of out-of-frame TCR alpha. The abundant beta clonotypes from cord blood had fewer insertions, and memory repertoires had none of this.

The cDNA had a unique molecular identifier and a template-switch universal primer site. TCRdb redid the calling of the 5' RACE reads with MiXCR, one entry per CDR3 protein. The sample lists 500,000 to 550,000 distinct CDR3 sequences, around 22% seen once, with more than 0.4% in the top ten. Worth noting for this clonotype: Antigen unknown.

Healthy Caucasians were all of the donors. Per germline, CDR1 SGHRS and CDR2 YFSETQ. V was cut by 0 bases and J by 5 bases, with 9 bases left in between. This CDR3 has 14 amino acids. This sample was shared with a second study, whose subject was yellow fever vaccine responses in identical twins.

The chain combines TRBV5-1 with TRBJ1-5; D remains ambiguous. Sequencing was done on a sample of CD4+ T cells sorted from blood. The receptor was isolated from a young woman in good health. CDR3 sequence reads: CASSLAPAYQPQHF. CDR3 coding DNA: TGCGCCAGCAGCTTGGCCCCAGCATATCAGCCCCAGCATTTT.